A selection of T cell receptor beta chains follows, all from one sample in a study of T cell repertoires in ileal Crohn's disease. Generated by immunoSEQ multiplex PCR, the TCRdb table keeps only in-frame clones and is missing some. Altogether about 14,000 clones are present, roughly nine tenths being singletons, with the ten largest covering roughly 3.9%. Material for sequencing was ileal tissue. The receptor set was obtained from an adult with Crohn's disease. Each CDR3 is given with its conserved first and last residue. A D gene is named only where the DNA matches it firmly. Size is stated for part of the rows, as once, few or many counts, or as a class when the clone is expanded.

V	length	J	size	D	DNA	CDR3
TRBV20-1	11	TRBJ2-3	.	.	TGCAGTGCTCTAGCTACAGATACGCAGTATTTT	CSALATDTQYF
TRBV5-4	16	TRBJ2-1	.	TRBD1	TGTGCCAGCAGCTTGGAAGGGACAGGGTTAGGTAATGAGCAGTTCTTC	CASSLEGTGLGNEQFF
TRBV7-2	14	TRBJ2-5	few	.	TGTGCCAGCAGCTCCTCCAGGAACCAAGAGACCCAGTACTTC	CASSSSRNQETQYF
TRBV7-9	11	TRBJ2-7	once	.	TGTGCCAGCAGCCGAGAATACGAGCAGTACTTC	CASSREYEQYF
TRBV4-1	17	TRBJ2-7	.	TRBD1	TGCGCCAGCAGCCGTCTACTCTCCGGGACAGGGATGTACGAGCAGTACTTC	CASSRLLSGTGMYEQYF
TRBV7-4	16	TRBJ1-1	.	.	TGTGCCAGCAGCCCAAGGATCGGCAGGGGAAACACTGAAGCTTTCTTT	CASSPRIGRGNTEAFF
TRBV5-1	14	TRBJ2-7	.	.	TGCGCCAGCAGCTTTGACTACCCAGGTTACGAGCAGTACTTC	CASSFDYPGYEQYF
TRBV6-6	14	TRBJ2-4	.	.	TGTGCCAGCAGTTACGGAGGAGGAGGAAACATTCAGTACTTC	CASSYGGGGNIQYF
TRBV6-5	13	TRBJ2-7	.	.	TGTGCCAGCAGTTCCGGGACTCAGTACGAGCAGTACTTC	CASSSGTQYEQYF
TRBV5-1	14	TRBJ1-1	.	TRBD1	TGCGCCAGCAGCCTCGGGACAGGGGGCTCTGAAGCTTTCTTT	CASSLGTGGSEAFF
TRBV5-6	15	TRBJ2-7	.	TRBD1	TGTGCCAGCAGCCCTGACAGGGCCCTAGGGTACGAGCAGTACTTC	CASSPDRALGYEQYF
TRBV7-3	13	TRBJ1-3	.	.	TGTGCCAGCAGCTTAATGGAGGGAAACACCATATATTTT	CASSLMEGNTIYF
TRBV19	15	TRBJ1-5	.	TRBD1	TGTGCCAGTACCACATTGACAGGGGGAAATCAGCCCCAGCATTTT	CASTTLTGGNQPQHF
TRBV30	12	TRBJ2-5	few	.	TGTGCCTGGTCCCCGGGTCTTGAGACCCAGTACTTC	CAWSPGLETQYF
TRBV6-6	16	TRBJ1-6	.	TRBD1	TGTGCCAGCAGGAACAGGGGGTCGGCCTATAATTCACCCCTCCACTTT	CASRNRGSAYNSPLHF
TRBV30	16	TRBJ1-5	.	.	TGTGCCTGGAGTCCGATCCAGGGGACTAGCAATCAGCCCCAGCATTTT	CAWSPIQGTSNQPQHF
TRBV10-3	15	TRBJ2-2	once	TRBD2	TGTGCCATCAAGATTGCGGGAGAAGGCACCGGGGAGCTGTTTTTT	CAIKIAGEGTGELFF
TRBV25-1	17	TRBJ1-1	.	TRBD1	TGTGCCAGCAGTGAATCCCTAATGGACAGGGGCACCAGGAAAGCTTTCTTT	CASSESLMDRGTRKAFF
TRBV10-3	16	TRBJ2-5	.	TRBD1	TGTGCCATCAGTGATATGAACAGGGGAAACCAAGAGACCCAGTACTTC	CAISDMNRGNQETQYF
TRBV4-3	15	TRBJ2-3	.	TRBD2	TGCGCCAGCAGCCAAGGACTAGCGGGAGTAGATACGCAGTATTTT	CASSQGLAGVDTQYF
TRBV27	13	TRBJ1-6	.	.	TGTGCCAGCAGTTTAACGGGGGTTTCACCCCTCCACTTT	CASSLTGVSPLHF
TRBV30	14	TRBJ1-2	once	.	TGTGCCTGGAGTGTACAGGGTTATCTTCGAGGCTACGCCTTC	CAWSVQGYLRGYAF
TRBV4-2	16	TRBJ1-1	.	.	TGTGCCAGCAGCCAAGGGCAGGTACAGACGAACACTGAAGCTTTCTTT	CASSQGQVQTNTEAFF
TRBV6-1	16	TRBJ2-3	once	TRBD2	TGTGCCAGCAGTGAAAGGGTGGCGGGAGGGCAAGATACGCAGTATTTT	CASSERVAGGQDTQYF
TRBV19	12	TRBJ1-5	.	.	TGTGCCAGTAGTATGGTAGATCAGCCCCAGCATTTT	CASSMVDQPQHF
TRBV7-2	17	TRBJ1-2	.	.	TGTGCCAGCACCCCTCTCGGACAGCAGCCCTTTAACTATGGCTACACCTTC	CASTPLGQQPFNYGYTF
TRBV29-1	12	TRBJ1-3	.	.	TGCAGCGTTAAGAGCTCTGGAAACACCATATATTTT	CSVKSSGNTIYF
TRBV7-3	14	TRBJ2-3	.	.	TGTGCCAGCAGCTTGAGACGGGACACAGATACGCAGTATTTT	CASSLRRDTDTQYF
TRBV19	15	TRBJ2-7	.	TRBD1	TGTGCCAGTAGTACCCCCGGGACAGGGGGCTACGAGCAGTACTTC	CASSTPGTGGYEQYF
TRBV2	13	TRBJ2-5	.	TRBD2	TGTGCCAGCAGAGTAGCGGGGGTAGAGACCCAGTACTTC	CASRVAGVETQYF
TRBV25-1	13	TRBJ1-1	.	TRBD1	TGTGCCAGCGGAACCACAGGGGTCCCCCGGGCTTTCTTT	CASGTTGVPRAFF
TRBV5-4	17	TRBJ2-2	.	TRBD1	TGTGCCAGCAGCTTGGATCGACGGAGGACAGGGGCCGGGGAGCTGTTTTTT	CASSLDRRRTGAGELFF
TRBV4-1	17	TRBJ2-7	.	.	TGCGCCAGCAGCCAAGACATCCGGGACATCCGGTCTCTGGGCAAGTACTTC	CASSQDIRDIRSLGKYF
TRBV7-2	15	TRBJ2-6	.	TRBD1	TGTGCCAGCAGCTCGGACAGGGGAAAGGCCAACGTCCTGACTTTC	CASSSDRGKANVLTF
TRBV19	14	TRBJ2-7	.	TRBD2	TGTGCCAGTAGTACCGGGAGGGCCTCCTACGAGCAGTACTTC	CASSTGRASYEQYF
TRBV7-9	15	TRBJ2-3	.	TRBD2	TGTGCCAGCAGCACCATAGCGGGAGGTCAAGATACGCAGTATTTT	CASSTIAGGQDTQYF
TRBV5-1	18	TRBJ2-3	.	TRBD2	TGCGCCAGCAGCCCCAAACCGACTAGCGGGGGGCCCACAGATACGCAGTATTTT	CASSPKPTSGGPTDTQYF
TRBV5-1	15	TRBJ2-7	.	TRBD2	TGCGCCAGCAGCGCCGGGACTAGCGCCTCCTACGAGCAGTACTTC	CASSAGTSASYEQYF
TRBV5-1	14	TRBJ2-7	.	TRBD2	TGCGCCAGTGGGGAGGGGTCGCACAACTACGAGCAGTACTTC	CASGEGSHNYEQYF
TRBV19	15	TRBJ2-7	.	TRBD1	TGTGCCAGTAGTCCCTGGACAGGGGGCTCCTACGAGCAGTACTTC	CASSPWTGGSYEQYF
TRBV9	16	TRBJ1-6	.	TRBD1	TGTGCCAGCAGCGTGGAGATCGGGACAGGGTCTTCACCCCTCCACTTT	CASSVEIGTGSSPLHF
TRBV28	17	TRBJ1-3	few	.	TGTGCCAGCGTGGGGTGGGGCTACTGGGACTCTGGAAACACCATATATTTT	CASVGWGYWDSGNTIYF
TRBV4-3	15	TRBJ1-5	.	TRBD1	TGCGCCAGCAGCCAGGACGACAGGGGCAATCAGCCCCAGCATTTT	CASSQDDRGNQPQHF
TRBV5-5	13	TRBJ1-2	.	.	TGTGCCAGCAGACAATACATCGGAGTGGGCTACACCTTC	CASRQYIGVGYTF
TRBV25-1	17	TRBJ2-7	.	.	TGTGCCAGCAGTGAGCCCTGGGCGCGGGGTAGGTACAACGAGCAGTACTTC	CASSEPWARGRYNEQYF